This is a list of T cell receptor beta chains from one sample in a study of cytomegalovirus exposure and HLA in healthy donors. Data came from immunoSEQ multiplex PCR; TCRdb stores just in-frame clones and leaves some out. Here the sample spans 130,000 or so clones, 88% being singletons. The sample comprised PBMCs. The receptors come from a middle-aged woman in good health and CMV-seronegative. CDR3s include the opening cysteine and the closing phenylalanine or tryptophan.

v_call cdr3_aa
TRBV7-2 CASSWDRDLSYNEQFF
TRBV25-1 CASSEHPRETQYF
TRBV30 CAWAGSDQETQYF
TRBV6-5 CASSYSLSSVYNEQFF
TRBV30 CAWRGAQWAFF
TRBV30 CAIKGAPGQPQHF
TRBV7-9 CASSEQGSNEKLFF
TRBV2 CASSEAETGGGIQYF
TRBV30 CAWSGTGYFNEKLFF
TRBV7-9 CSSSSTGGIYEQYF
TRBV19 CASSPGTGGNQPQHF
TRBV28 CATQTHDRDNPSESWQETQYF
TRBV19 CASTARQGNVGDTQYF
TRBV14 CASSQTVTYEQYF
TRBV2 CASSEVGGDNEQFF
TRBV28 CASSRDKSPLTLLRGQFF
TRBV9 CASSPRRGGTNGYTF
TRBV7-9 CASSLLTGELFF
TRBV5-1 CASRWGPGPYEQYF
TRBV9 CASSPRTAQETQYF
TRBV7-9 CSSSFSTGTAGSYEQYF
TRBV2 CASWDYRSVEQFF
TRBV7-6 CASSLFSGDYEQYF
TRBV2 CASSGKGLASSYEQYF
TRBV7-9 CSSSFRYEQFF
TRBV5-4 CASSPGGGGPHEQYF
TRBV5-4 CASRLAGGYEQYF
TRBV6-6 CASSPTPTVSGEQFF
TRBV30 CAWSVETYFGYTF
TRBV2 CASSDRLLAKNIQYF
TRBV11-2 CASSFPGTSGTYEQFF
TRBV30 CASTGDLNTEAFF
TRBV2 CASSLDRGRAETQYF
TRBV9 CASSPWKGGRINEQFF
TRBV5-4 CASSWGGRLGGNTIYF
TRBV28 CASRTAGTDSYEQYF
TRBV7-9 CASSGSGSGNTIYF
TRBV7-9 CSSSGLAVNTGELFF
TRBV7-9 CASSPSRGKGNYGYTF
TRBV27 CASRLQTSGPLDEQFF
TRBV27 CASSLAASSGSYEQYF
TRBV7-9 CASSRNLAGGPSDEQFF
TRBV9 CASSVGQGTDTQYF
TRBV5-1 CASSSLGRAGNTIYF
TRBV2 CASSESGVGEQYF
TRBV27 CASSLSKREGNTGELFF
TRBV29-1 CSARGTGGTGELFF
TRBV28 CASSGGPSGFETQYF
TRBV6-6 CASTIQGISTDTQYF
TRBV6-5 CASSKGRGGDEQYF